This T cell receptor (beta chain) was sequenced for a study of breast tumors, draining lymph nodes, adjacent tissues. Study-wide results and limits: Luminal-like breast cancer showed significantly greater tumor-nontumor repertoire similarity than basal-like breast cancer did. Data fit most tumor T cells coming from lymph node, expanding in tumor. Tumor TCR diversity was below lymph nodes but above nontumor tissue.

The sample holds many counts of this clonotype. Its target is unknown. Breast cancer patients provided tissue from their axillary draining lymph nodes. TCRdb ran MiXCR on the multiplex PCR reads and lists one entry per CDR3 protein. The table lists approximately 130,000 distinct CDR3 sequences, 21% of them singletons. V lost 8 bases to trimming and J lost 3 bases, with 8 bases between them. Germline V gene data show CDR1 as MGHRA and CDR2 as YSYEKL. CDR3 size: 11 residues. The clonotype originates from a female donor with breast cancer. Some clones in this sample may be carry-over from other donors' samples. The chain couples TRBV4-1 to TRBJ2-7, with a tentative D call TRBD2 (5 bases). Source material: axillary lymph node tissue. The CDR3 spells CASQGGYEQYF. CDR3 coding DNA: TGCGCCAGCCAAGGAGGCTACGAGCAGTACTTC.